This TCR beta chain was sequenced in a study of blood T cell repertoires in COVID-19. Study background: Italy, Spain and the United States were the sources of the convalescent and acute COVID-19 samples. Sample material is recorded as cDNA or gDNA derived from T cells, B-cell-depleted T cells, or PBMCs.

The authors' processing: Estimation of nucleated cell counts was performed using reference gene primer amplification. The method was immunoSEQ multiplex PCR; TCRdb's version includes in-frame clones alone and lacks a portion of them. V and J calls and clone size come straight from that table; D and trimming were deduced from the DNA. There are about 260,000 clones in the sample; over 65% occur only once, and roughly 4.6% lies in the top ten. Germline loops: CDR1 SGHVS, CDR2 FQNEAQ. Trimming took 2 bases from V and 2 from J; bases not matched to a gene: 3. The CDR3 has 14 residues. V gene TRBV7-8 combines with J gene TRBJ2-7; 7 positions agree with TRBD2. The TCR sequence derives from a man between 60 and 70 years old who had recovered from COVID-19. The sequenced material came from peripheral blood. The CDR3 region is CASSLWGGTYEQYF. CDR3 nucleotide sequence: TGTGCCAGCAGCTTATGGGGGGGTACCTACGAGCAGTACTTC.